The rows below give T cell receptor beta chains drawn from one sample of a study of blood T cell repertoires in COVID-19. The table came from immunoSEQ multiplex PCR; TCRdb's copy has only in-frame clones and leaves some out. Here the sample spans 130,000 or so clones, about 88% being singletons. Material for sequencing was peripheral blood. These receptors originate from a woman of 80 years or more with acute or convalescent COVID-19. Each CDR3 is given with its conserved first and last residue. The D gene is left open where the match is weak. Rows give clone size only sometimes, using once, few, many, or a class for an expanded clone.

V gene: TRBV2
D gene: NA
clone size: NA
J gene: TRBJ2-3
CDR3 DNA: TGTGCCAGCAGGTCGCGGGGGCCCACAGATACGCAGTATTTT
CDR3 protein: CASRSRGPTDTQYF

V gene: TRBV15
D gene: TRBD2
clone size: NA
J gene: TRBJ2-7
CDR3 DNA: TGTGCCACCAGCAGAGACCTTAGCGGGGGAACCTACGAGCAGTACTTC
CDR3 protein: CATSRDLSGGTYEQYF

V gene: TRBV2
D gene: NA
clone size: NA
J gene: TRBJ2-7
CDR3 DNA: TGTGCCAGCACATTCTACGAGCAGTACTTC
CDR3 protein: CASTFYEQYF

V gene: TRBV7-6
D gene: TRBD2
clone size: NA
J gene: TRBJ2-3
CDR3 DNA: TGTGCCAGCACTCCGGGACTAGCGGCTCGGGCCGTAGATACGCAGTATTTT
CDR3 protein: CASTPGLAARAVDTQYF

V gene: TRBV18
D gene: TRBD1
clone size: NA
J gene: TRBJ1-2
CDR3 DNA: TGTGCCAGCTCACCACCCCCCCCGGACAGGGCCAACTATGGCTACACCTTC
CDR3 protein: CASSPPPPDRANYGYTF

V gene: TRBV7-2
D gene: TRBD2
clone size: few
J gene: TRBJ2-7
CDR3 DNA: TGTGCCAGCACCCCAGGTCGGGGGGGAAACTACGAGCAGTACTTC
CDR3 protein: CASTPGRGGNYEQYF

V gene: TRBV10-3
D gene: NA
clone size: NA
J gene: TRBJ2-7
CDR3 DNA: TGTGCCATCAGTGAGTCGATTAGTGTGGACGAGCAGTACTTC
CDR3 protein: CAISESISVDEQYF

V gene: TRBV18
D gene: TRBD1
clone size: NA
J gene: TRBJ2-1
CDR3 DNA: TGTGCCAGCTCACCACTGGGACAGCAGGGAAATGAGCAGTTCTTC
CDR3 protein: CASSPLGQQGNEQFF

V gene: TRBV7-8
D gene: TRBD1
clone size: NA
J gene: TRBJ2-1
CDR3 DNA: TGTGCCAGCAGCTTAGCGCCGAAGGGACAGGGGCCCAAGGGTGAGCAGTTCTTC
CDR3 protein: CASSLAPKGQGPKGEQFF

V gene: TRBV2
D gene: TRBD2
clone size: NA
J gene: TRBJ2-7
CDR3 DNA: TGTGCCAGCAGGACTAGCGGGACCCCCGGGGAGCAGTACTTC
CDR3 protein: CASRTSGTPGEQYF

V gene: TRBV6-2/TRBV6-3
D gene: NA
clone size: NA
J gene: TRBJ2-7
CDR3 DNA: TGTGCCAGCAGTTCCCGGAGGGTGTACTCCTACGAGCAGTACTTC
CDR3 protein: CASSSRRVYSYEQYF

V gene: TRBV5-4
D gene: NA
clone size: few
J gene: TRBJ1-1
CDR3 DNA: TGTGCCAGCAGCTTGGCCTTGGGGGCGGCCACTGAAGCTTTCTTT
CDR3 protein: CASSLALGAATEAFF

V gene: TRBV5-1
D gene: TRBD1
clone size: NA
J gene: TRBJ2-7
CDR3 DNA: TGCGCCAGCAGCACAACCGGGACAGGGGGAGAGCAGTACTTC
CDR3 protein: CASSTTGTGGEQYF

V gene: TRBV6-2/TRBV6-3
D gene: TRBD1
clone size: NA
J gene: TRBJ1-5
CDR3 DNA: TGTGCCAGCAGTTATGGTAGCGGCAGGGGGTCGGGCAATCAGCCCCAGCATTTT
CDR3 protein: CASSYGSGRGSGNQPQHF

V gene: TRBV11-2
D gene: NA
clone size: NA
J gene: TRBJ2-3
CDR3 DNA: TGTGCCAGCAGCTTAACAACGCCGCGCACAGATACGCAGTATTTT
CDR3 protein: CASSLTTPRTDTQYF

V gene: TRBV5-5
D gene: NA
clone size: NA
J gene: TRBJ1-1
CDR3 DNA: TGTGCCAGCAGCTTTTCAGGGGACACTGAAGCTTTCTTT
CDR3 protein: CASSFSGDTEAFF